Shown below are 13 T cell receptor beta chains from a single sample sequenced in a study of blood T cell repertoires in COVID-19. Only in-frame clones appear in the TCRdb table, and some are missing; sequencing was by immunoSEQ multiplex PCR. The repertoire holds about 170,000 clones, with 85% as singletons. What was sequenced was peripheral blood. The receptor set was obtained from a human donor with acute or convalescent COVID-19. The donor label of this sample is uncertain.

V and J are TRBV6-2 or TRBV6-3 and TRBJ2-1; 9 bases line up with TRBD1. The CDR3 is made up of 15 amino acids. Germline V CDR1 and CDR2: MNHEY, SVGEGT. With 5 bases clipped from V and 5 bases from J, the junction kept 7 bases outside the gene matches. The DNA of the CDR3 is TGTGCCAGCAGTCCCGGGACAGGGCCGAACAATGAGCAGTTCTTC. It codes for CASSPGTGPNNEQFF.

DNA for the CDR3: TGTGCCATCGGCCCAACTAATGAAAAACTGTTTTTT. The encoded protein is CAIGPTNEKLFF. The genes are TRBV10-3 and TRBJ1-4; D call uncertain. The CDR3 is 12 residues long. V was clipped by 8 bases and J by 0 bases, with 4 bases between them. Germline lookup yields CDR1 ENHRY and CDR2 SYGVKD.

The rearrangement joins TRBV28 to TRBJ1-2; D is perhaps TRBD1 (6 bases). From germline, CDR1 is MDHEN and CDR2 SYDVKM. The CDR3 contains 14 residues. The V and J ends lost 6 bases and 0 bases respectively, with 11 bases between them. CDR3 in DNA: TGTGCCAGCAGGGCCAGGGGATCTAACTATGGCTACACCTTC. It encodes CASRARGSNYGYTF.

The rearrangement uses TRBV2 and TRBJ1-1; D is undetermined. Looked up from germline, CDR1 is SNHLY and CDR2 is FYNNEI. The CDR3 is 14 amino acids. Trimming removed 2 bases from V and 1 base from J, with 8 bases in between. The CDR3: CASSERARNTEAFF. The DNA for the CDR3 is TGTGCCAGCAGTGAAAGAGCGAGGAACACTGAAGCTTTCTTT.

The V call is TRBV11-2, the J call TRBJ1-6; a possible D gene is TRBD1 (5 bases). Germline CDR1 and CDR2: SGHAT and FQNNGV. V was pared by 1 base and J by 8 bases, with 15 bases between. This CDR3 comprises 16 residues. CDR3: CASSLVGPGRDSPLHF. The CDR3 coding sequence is TGTGCCAGCAGCTTAGTAGGGCCAGGGCGCGATTCACCCCTCCACTTT.

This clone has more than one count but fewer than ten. The CDR3 coding sequence is TGCGCCAGCAGCCCCTTCTGGGCAGGGCTGAACACTGAAGCTTTCTTT. Translating gives CASSPFWAGLNTEAFF. The chain has TRBV4-1 and TRBJ1-1; D might be TRBD1 (5 bases). V was pared by 4 bases and J by 0 bases, with 15 bases between. Germline assignment: CDR1 MGHRA and CDR2 YSYEKL. The CDR3 extends over 16 amino acids.

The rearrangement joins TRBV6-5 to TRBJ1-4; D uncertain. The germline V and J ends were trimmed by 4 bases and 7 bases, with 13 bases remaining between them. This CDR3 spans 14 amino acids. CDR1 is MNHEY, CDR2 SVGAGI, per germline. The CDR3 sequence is CASSFSGSGEKLFF. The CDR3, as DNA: TGTGCCAGCAGTTTCAGTGGCAGTGGTGAAAAACTGTTTTTT.

The CDR3 coding sequence is TGCGCCAGCAGTGATTCTGCGGTCCCAGACCACTATGGCTACACCTTC. Amino acid sequence: CASSDSAVPDHYGYTF. The V call is TRBV10-1, the J call TRBJ1-2; no firm D call. This CDR3 region has 16 residues. Trimming shortened V by 3 bases and J by 3 bases, and 17 bases separated the two germline ends. In germline, CDR1 is WNHNN, CDR2 SYGVQD (reference sequence).

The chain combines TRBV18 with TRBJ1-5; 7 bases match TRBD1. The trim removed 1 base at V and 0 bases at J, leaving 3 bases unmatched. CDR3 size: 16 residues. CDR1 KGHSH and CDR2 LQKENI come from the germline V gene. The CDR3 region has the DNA TGTGCCAGCTCACCACAGGGGGCAATTAGCAATCAGCCCCAGCATTTT. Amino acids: CASSPQGAISNQPQHF.

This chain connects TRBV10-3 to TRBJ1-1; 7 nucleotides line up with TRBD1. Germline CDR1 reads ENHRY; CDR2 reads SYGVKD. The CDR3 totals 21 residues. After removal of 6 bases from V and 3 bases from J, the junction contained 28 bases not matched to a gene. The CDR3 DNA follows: TGTGCCATCAGAAAACGCCAGACCATTATAGGGGGCGCCGCCAGGGACACTGAAGCTTTCTTT. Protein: CAIRKRQTIIGGAARDTEAFF.

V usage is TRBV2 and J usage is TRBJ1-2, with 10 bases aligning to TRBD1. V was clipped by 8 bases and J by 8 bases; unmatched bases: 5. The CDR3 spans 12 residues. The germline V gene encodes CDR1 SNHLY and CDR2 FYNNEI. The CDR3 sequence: CASSTGGSGYTF. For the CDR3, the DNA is TGTGCCAGCTCGACAGGGGGCTCGGGCTACACCTTC.

DNA for the CDR3: TGTGCCAGCAGTTACACAGGGACTGGAAACACCATATATTTT. This translates into CASSYTGTGNTIYF. The rearrangement uses TRBV6-5 and TRBJ1-3; possible D gene TRBD1, 6 bases. Trimming pared 2 bases from V and 2 bases from J, leaving 7 bases between. The CDR3 consists of 14 residues. Germline CDR1 reads MNHEY; CDR2 reads SVGAGI.

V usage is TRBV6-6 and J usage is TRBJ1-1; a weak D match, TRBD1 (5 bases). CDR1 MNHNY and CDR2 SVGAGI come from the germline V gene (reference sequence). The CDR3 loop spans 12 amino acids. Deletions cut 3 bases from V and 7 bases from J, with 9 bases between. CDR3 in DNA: TGTGCCAGCAGTTATACGGGGGTTGAAGCTTTCTTT. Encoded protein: CASSYTGVEAFF.